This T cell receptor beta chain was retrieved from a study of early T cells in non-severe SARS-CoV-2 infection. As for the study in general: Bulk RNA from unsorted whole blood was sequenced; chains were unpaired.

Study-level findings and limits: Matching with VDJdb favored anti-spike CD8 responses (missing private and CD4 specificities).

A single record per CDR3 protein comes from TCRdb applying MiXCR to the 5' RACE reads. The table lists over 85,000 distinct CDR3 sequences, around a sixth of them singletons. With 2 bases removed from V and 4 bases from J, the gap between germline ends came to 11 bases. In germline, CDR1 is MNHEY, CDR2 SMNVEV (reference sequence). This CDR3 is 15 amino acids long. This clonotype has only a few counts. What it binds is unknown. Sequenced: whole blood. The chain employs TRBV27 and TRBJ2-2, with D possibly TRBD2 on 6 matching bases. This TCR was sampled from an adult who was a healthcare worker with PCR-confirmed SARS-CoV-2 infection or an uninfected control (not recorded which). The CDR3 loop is CASSLPGDGTGELFF. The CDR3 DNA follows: TGTGCCAGCAGTTTACCGGGGGACGGCACCGGGGAGCTGTTTTTT.